Each of the 15 T cell receptor beta chains below was sequenced from the same sample in a study of blood T cell repertoires in COVID-19. Produced via immunoSEQ multiplex PCR; TCRdb's table is partial and in-frame only. The top ten clones hold 18% of a sample with 200,000 to 250,000 clones, around 84% of them seen once. The source material was PBMCs or T cells enriched from blood (not recorded which). These receptors were taken from a man aged 40-55 years who had recovered from COVID-19.

This chain joins TRBV4-3 and TRBJ2-1; 12 bases match TRBD1. The V gene's germline CDR1 is LGHNA and CDR2 YSLEER. V was pared by 1 base and J by 9 bases, with 7 bases of the junction left unmatched. The CDR3 length is 16 residues. CDR3 sequence (DNA): TGCGCCAGCAGCCAAGGGTGGGACAGGGGGCTTCGTGAGCAGTTCTTC. Translation gives CASSQGWDRGLREQFF.

This chain links TRBV11-3 with TRBJ2-1; D is unclear. Germline loops: CDR1 SGHNT, CDR2 YENEEA. CDR3 length equals 15 residues. V was cut by 5 bases and J by 1 base, with 12 bases left in between. The CDR3: CASSPSRRSYNEQFF. The CDR3 DNA follows: TGTGCCAGCAGCCCCTCGCGGAGATCCTACAATGAGCAGTTCTTC.

The genes are TRBV10-3 and TRBJ1-5; maybe TRBD1 (5 bases). This CDR3 is built from 15 residues. Germline V gives CDR1 ENHRY, CDR2 SYGVKD. Between the trimmed V and J ends, which lost 2 bases and 2 bases, there was a span of 10 bases. CDR3 DNA sequence: TGTGCCATCAGTGAGGACAGTGTTGGCAATCAGCCCCAGCATTTT. Encoded protein: CAISEDSVGNQPQHF.

J is TRBJ2-5 and V is TRBV5-1; TRBD2 aligns across 7 bases. The V gene end was trimmed by 1 base and the J gene end by 3 bases; junction bases not matched to a gene: 6. In germline, CDR1 is SGHRS, CDR2 YFSETQ. CDR3 size: 15 residues. CDR3 nucleotide sequence: TGCGCCAGCAGCTTGTATGGCGGGAGAGAAGAGACCCAGTACTTC. It yields the protein CASSLYGGREETQYF.

The chain has TRBV2 and TRBJ2-7; a weak D match, TRBD2 (5 bases). Trimming took off 0 bases at V and 2 bases at J, with 11 bases between the two ends. Germline loops: CDR1 SNHLY, CDR2 FYNNEI. The CDR3 loop spans 15 amino acids. This chain's CDR3 is CASSEAGVAPYEQYF. The DNA for the CDR3 is TGTGCCAGCAGTGAAGCGGGAGTCGCCCCCTACGAGCAGTACTTC.

This clone was seen only a few times. DNA for the CDR3: TGTGCCAGCATTCCGGGACAGGGGGATTCACCCCTCCACTTT. This codes for CASIPGQGDSPLHF. The genes are TRBV6-4 and TRBJ1-6; the match to TRBD1 covers 11 bases. This CDR3 is 14 amino acids long. Germline V gene lookup returns CDR1 MRHNA and CDR2 SNTAGT. Trimming cost V 7 bases and J 8 bases; bases outside gene matches: 4.

This chain joins TRBV15 and TRBJ2-7; D gene uncertain. Germline values: CDR1 LNHNV, CDR2 YYDKDF (reference sequence). The CDR3 length is 13 residues. Trimming pared 3 bases from V and 2 bases from J, leaving 8 bases between. Here the CDR3 DNA reads TGTGCCACCAGCAGGTTGGGCCCCTACGAGCAGTACTTC. This codes for CATSRLGPYEQYF.

The chain recombines TRBV29-1 with TRBJ2-5; weak D call: TRBD1 (6 bases). The length of the CDR3 is 13 residues. The germline gives CDR1 SQVTM, CDR2 ANQGSEA. V lost 8 bases and J lost 5, with 18 bases in between. The CDR3 DNA is TGCAGCACCACCCAGGGGTCGCAGGAGACCCAGTACTTC. Amino acid sequence: CSTTQGSQETQYF.

V gene TRBV5-8 combines with J gene TRBJ2-1; D unclear. CDR3 size: 11 residues. With 6 bases removed from V and 7 bases from J, the gap between germline ends came to 8 bases. Germline loops: CDR1 SGHTS, CDR2 YDEGEE. In DNA, the CDR3 is TGTGCCAGCACTAAACTGAATGAGCAGTTCTTC. Its protein product is CASTKLNEQFF.

The gene calls are TRBV9 and TRBJ1-5; D is unclear. Trimming left V 0 bases short and J 6 bases short, with 13 bases between. Germline assignment: CDR1 SGDLS and CDR2 YYNGEE. This CDR3 is 15 amino acids long. CDR3 sequence (DNA): TGTGCCAGCAGCGTAGGAGTCCAGCTAGGTCAGCCCCAGCATTTT. Translation: CASSVGVQLGQPQHF.

In this sample, this clone turned up once. J is TRBJ2-7 and V is TRBV5-1; weak D call: TRBD1 (6 bases). This CDR3 spans 12 amino acids. V was shortened by 5 bases and J by 7 bases, with 13 bases between the two germline ends. Germline loops: CDR1 SGHRS, CDR2 YFSETQ. In DNA, the CDR3 is TGCGCCAGCAGTTATGGAAGGGGGGAGCAGTACTTC. It yields the protein CASSYGRGEQYF.

The V and J genes are TRBV30 and TRBJ2-7; tentatively, D is TRBD1 (7 bases). The CDR3 is 14 amino acids. V was trimmed by 3 bases and J by 4 bases, leaving 16 bases between them. Germline V CDR1 and CDR2: GTSNPN, SVGIG (reference sequence). The CDR3 bases are TGTGCCTGGAGGATGAGCAGGGGGGTATACGAGCAGTACTTC. This encodes CAWRMSRGVYEQYF.

V usage is TRBV3-1 (or the pseudogene TRBV3-2) and J usage is TRBJ2-7; D unclear. The CDR3 has 14 residues. Germline CDR1 reads LGHDT; CDR2 reads YNNKEL (reference sequence). V shed 1 base and J shed 4 bases, with 11 bases lying between them. DNA of the CDR3: TGTGCCAGCAGCCAAGGTCGCGGTGGGTACGAGCAGTACTTC. The encoded protein is CASSQGRGGYEQYF.

The chain uses TRBV7-2 and TRBJ1-6; D call uncertain. The length of the CDR3 is 12 residues. Trimming removed 3 bases at V and 12 bases at J, with 9 bases between. Germline CDR1 reads SGHTA; CDR2 reads FQGNSA. The DNA for the CDR3 is TGTGCCAGCAGCTTCCGCCAGCGACCCCTCCACTTT. Translating it yields CASSFRQRPLHF.

This clone was counted once. The chain has TRBV19 and TRBJ2-5, with 12 bases lining up with TRBD2. V lost 2 bases and J lost 4; bases outside the gene matches: 11. The CDR3 consists of 18 residues. Germline CDR1 LNHDA, CDR2 SQIVND (reference sequence). The CDR3, as DNA: TGTGCCAGTAGTATACCCCGGGGGCTAGCGGGAGGGGGAGAGACCCAGTACTTC. Protein product: CASSIPRGLAGGGETQYF.